This T cell receptor beta chain was retrieved from a study of T cells in Graves' hyperthyroidism and ophthalmopathy. Study-wide findings and caveats: The authors' 13 V-J model separated ophthalmopathy from stable hyperthyroidism.

Patients aged 18 to 65 had newly diagnosed hyperthyroidism that had lasted under 2 months. Uncontrolled infections, other autoimmune diseases, pregnancy or lactation led to exclusion of patients. Amplification of TCR beta CDR3 regions was performed using RNA transcripts as template. Researchers ran a first-round RT-PCR on the TCR CDR3 using the HTBI primer set. MiXCR, run by TCRdb on the multiplex PCR reads, gives a single entry per CDR3 protein. The sample includes more than 300,000 distinct CDR3 sequences, approximately 13% seen only once; the top ten take 9.2%. Concerning this clonotype: Its antigen is as yet unknown.

The germline V gene has CDR1 SGHDT and CDR2 YYEEEE. The V gene lost 4 bases and the J gene lost 0 bases, with 11 bases spanning the gap. This CDR3 comprises 15 residues. The sequenced sample was blood. This sequence originates from a woman under 30 with Graves' hyperthyroidism. The rearrangement joins TRBV5-6 to TRBJ2-4; weak D call: TRBD1 (5 bases). The CDR3 DNA sequence: TGTGCCAGCAGCCCCAGGGTACTAGCCAAAAACATTCAGTACTTC. Translation gives CASSPRVLAKNIQYF.